The 25 T cell receptor beta chains reported below all come from one sample, sequenced in a study of beta chain features in type 1 diabetes. Study-wide points: TCRB CDR3s from Type 1 diabetes patients were moderately but significantly shorter in all four CD4+ subsets.

Expressed TCRB transcripts were sequenced because the isolated RNA had all been reverse transcribed beforehand. Clones were sequenced by immunoSEQ multiplex PCR, and TCRdb holds only the in-frame ones, with some missing. The sample has a few hundred thousand clones; over 10% are singletons. For these TCRs, the target antigens are not known. The sequenced sample was naive CD4+ T cells from blood. The receptor source for this set is a woman aged 18-29 years with type 1 diabetes.

This clone turned up a few times. The V gene is TRBV28, the J gene TRBJ2-5; D is unclear. The CDR3 consists of 13 residues. Germline V gene data show CDR1 as MDHEN and CDR2 as SYDVKM. V was cut by 7 bases and J by 3 bases, with 12 bases left in between. The CDR3 region has the DNA TGTGCCAGCACCCCAGACACCGAAGAGACCCAGTACTTC. It codes for CASTPDTEETQYF.

The chain has TRBV29-1 and TRBJ2-7; D is possibly TRBD2 (6 bases). Germline assignment: CDR1 SQVTM and CDR2 ANQGSEA. V was pared by 5 bases and J by 3 bases, with 14 bases between. This CDR3 contains 13 residues. CDR3 sequence reads: CSVRDGSVYEQYF. CDR3 DNA: TGCAGCGTTCGGGACGGGAGCGTCTACGAGCAGTACTTC.

A few counts support this clone. The J gene is TRBJ2-2, the V gene TRBV25-1, with TRBD2 matching 14 bases. CDR3 length equals 15 residues. CDR1 is MGHDK, CDR2 SYGVNS, per germline. With 6 bases clipped from V and 7 bases from J, the junction kept 4 bases outside the gene matches. CDR3 region: CASSWGLAGVGELFF. DNA of the CDR3: TGTGCCAGCAGCTGGGGACTAGCGGGGGTCGGGGAGCTGTTTTTT.

This clone was seen only a few times. The chain carries TRBV9 and TRBJ2-7, with 8 bases matching TRBD2. V trimming: 4 bases; J trimming: 5 bases; junction bases outside the gene matches: 8. There are 14 residues in the CDR3. The germline CDR1 and CDR2 sequences are SGDLS and YYNGEE. The chain's CDR3 is CASSPRTSFHEQYF. The CDR3 nucleotides read TGTGCCAGCAGCCCCCGGACTAGCTTCCACGAGCAGTACTTC.

V usage is TRBV29-1 and J usage is TRBJ1-3; D is perhaps TRBD1 (6 bases). Per germline, CDR1 SQVTM and CDR2 ANQGSEA. V was shortened by 8 bases and J by 0 bases, with 8 bases between the two germline ends. The CDR3 sequence is 12 residues long. CDR3 coding DNA: TGCAGCTCGACAGGCTCTGGAAACACCATATATTTT. It encodes CSSTGSGNTIYF.

The chain has TRBV7-8 and TRBJ2-1; 9 nucleotides match TRBD2. CDR1 SGHVS and CDR2 FQNEAQ come from the germline V gene. The CDR3 extends over 17 amino acids. V lost 2 bases, J lost 4 bases, and 9 bases stayed unmatched. The CDR3 here is CASSLTPASGAYNEQFF. In DNA, the CDR3 is TGTGCCAGCAGCTTAACCCCCGCTAGCGGGGCTTACAATGAGCAGTTCTTC.

The chain uses TRBV9 and TRBJ2-1, with 8 bases aligning to TRBD2. Unmatched junction bases numbered 6, after V lost 4 bases and J lost 0 bases. The CDR3 is 16 amino acids. Germline assignment: CDR1 SGDLS and CDR2 YYNGEE. The CDR3 spells CASSSRGGTSYNEQFF. DNA for the CDR3: TGTGCCAGCAGCTCCCGGGGGGGGACCTCCTACAATGAGCAGTTCTTC.

The table lists this clone with a few counts. In nucleotides, the CDR3 is TGTGCCAGCAGCTTCAAGGGGACAGATTTATATGGCTACACCTTC. As protein: CASSFKGTDLYGYTF. The chain uses TRBV7-9 and TRBJ1-2; TRBD1 matches 7 bases. V was clipped by 3 bases and J by 5 bases; unmatched bases: 9. This CDR3 spans 15 amino acids. The germline V gene has CDR1 SEHNR and CDR2 FQNEAQ (reference sequence).

The chain combines TRBV4-3 with TRBJ2-4; no clear D gene. CDR1 and CDR2 from the germline V gene are LGHNA and YSLEER. The CDR3 extends over 15 amino acids. V was clipped by 3 bases and J by 0 bases, with 9 bases between them. The CDR3 DNA reads TGCGCCAGCAGCCATCCGGGTGAAGCCAAAAACATTCAGTACTTC. Protein product: CASSHPGEAKNIQYF.

V usage is TRBV7-2 and J usage is TRBJ1-1; 8 bases agree with TRBD1. CDR1 and CDR2 from the germline V gene are SGHTA and FQGNSA. V shed 5 bases, J shed 8 bases, and the junction held 4 bases outside the gene matches. This CDR3 spans 12 amino acids. The CDR3 spells CASSTAGGEAFF. CDR3 coding DNA: TGTGCCAGCAGCACTGCAGGGGGCGAAGCTTTCTTT.

This clone was detected only a few times. The chain recombines TRBV4-3 with TRBJ2-5; TRBD1 agrees at 7 bases. This CDR3 region has 15 residues. Germline V gene sequence: CDR1 LGHNA, CDR2 YSLEER. V shed 4 bases and J 2 bases; nucleotides not matched to a gene: 7. The CDR3 loop is CASSRKGTAQETQYF. Here the CDR3 DNA reads TGCGCCAGCAGCCGGAAAGGGACAGCGCAAGAGACCCAGTACTTC.

In its sample, this clone was seen a few times. V and J are TRBV7-9 and TRBJ2-1, with TRBD2 identical over 11 bases. CDR1 is SEHNR and CDR2 is FQNEAQ in the germline V gene (reference sequence). CDR3 size: 18 residues. J was trimmed by 0 bases and V by 6 bases; bases with no gene match: 10. The CDR3 is CASSTSGGVPGSYNEQFF. The CDR3 DNA is TGTGCCAGCAGTACTAGCGGGGGCGTCCCGGGCTCCTACAATGAGCAGTTCTTC.

V and J are TRBV5-1 and TRBJ2-1; the match to TRBD2 covers 7 bases. The CDR3 sequence is 14 residues long. The trim removed 0 bases at V and 9 bases at J, leaving 6 bases unmatched. Germline CDR1 and CDR2: SGHRS and YFSETQ. The CDR3 loop is CASSLVPAGVEQFF. The CDR3, as DNA: TGCGCCAGCAGCTTGGTACCCGCGGGAGTTGAGCAGTTCTTC.

The chain is built from TRBV4-2 and TRBJ1-2, with 8 bases matching TRBD1. V shed 3 bases, J shed 8 bases, and the junction held 8 bases outside the gene matches. CDR3 length: 14 residues. Germline V gene lookup returns CDR1 LGHNA and CDR2 YNFKEQ. CDR3 protein: CASSQTGVGEGYTF. DNA for the CDR3: TGTGCCAGCAGCCAGACAGGGGTAGGAGAGGGCTACACCTTC.

This chain connects TRBV28 to TRBJ2-3; D not certain. The CDR3 is 14 residues long. From germline, CDR1 is MDHEN and CDR2 SYDVKM. The V gene lost 5 bases and the J gene lost 2 bases, with 11 bases spanning the gap. CDR3 sequence reads: CASSLEDSTDTQYF. DNA for the CDR3: TGTGCCAGCAGTCTCGAAGACTCCACAGATACGCAGTATTTT. Full variable domain (missing parts from reference TRBV28 and TRBJ2-3): DVKVTQSSRYLVKRTGEKVFLECVQDMDHENMFWYRQDPGLGLRLIYFSYDVKMKEKGDIPEGYSVSREKKERFSLILESASTNQTSMYLCASSLEDSTDTQYFGPGTRLTVL.

This clone has just a few counts. V usage is TRBV5-1 and J usage is TRBJ2-1; no clear D gene. V shed 4 bases and J shed 5 bases, with 7 bases lying between them. Germline assignment: CDR1 SGHRS and CDR2 YFSETQ. The CDR3 spans 12 residues. The CDR3 nucleotides read TGCGCCAGCAGCCAGCAGGACAATGAGCAGTTCTTC. This encodes CASSQQDNEQFF.

Regarding this clone: A read error may produce the germline difference seen at one junction end. The V and J genes are TRBV4-3 and TRBJ1-6; TRBD1 matches at 7 bases. This CDR3 spans 9 amino acids. CDR1 is LGHNA and CDR2 is YSLEER in the germline V gene. The DNA for the CDR3 is TGCGCCAGCCTGGAGGGGGCTTACTTT. Protein product: CASLEGAYF.

This clone turned up a few times. The chain is built from TRBV10-3 and TRBJ2-2; maybe TRBD2 (5 bases). The CDR3 is 17 residues long. Germline V gives CDR1 ENHRY, CDR2 SYGVKD. V dropped 7 bases and J dropped 3 bases, with 21 bases sitting between them. This CDR3 reads CAIKTGSSSGHTGELFF. CDR3 DNA sequence: TGTGCCATCAAAACGGGGTCCTCCTCAGGTCACACCGGGGAGCTGTTTTTT.

DNA for the CDR3: TGTGCCAGCAGCTTCCCGGGACTTTCGGGCGAGCAGTACTTC. Its translation is CASSFPGLSGEQYF. The gene calls are TRBV5-4 and TRBJ2-7; TRBD2 is a possible D gene (6 bases). The V gene lost 2 bases and the J gene lost 6 bases, with 15 bases spanning the gap. The CDR3 covers 14 residues. Germline V gene lookup returns CDR1 SGHNT and CDR2 YYREEE (reference sequence).

The chain joins TRBV4-3 to TRBJ2-1, with 7 bases lining up with TRBD2. V lost 1 base and J lost 6; bases outside the gene matches: 6. Per the germline V gene, CDR1 is LGHNA and CDR2 is YSLEER. The CDR3 is 15 amino acids. CDR3 coding DNA: TGCGCCAGCAGCCAAGGGCTAGCGGAGACCAATGAGCAGTTCTTC. The encoded protein is CASSQGLAETNEQFF.

This clone occurred a few times. The gene calls are TRBV11-3 and TRBJ2-5; no firm D call. This CDR3 contains 14 residues. V lost 4 bases and J lost 5, with 14 bases in between. The germline V gene encodes CDR1 SGHNT and CDR2 YENEEA. The CDR3 sequence is CASSYGGDKETQYF. DNA of the CDR3: TGTGCCAGCAGCTACGGCGGAGATAAGGAGACCCAGTACTTC.

The chain couples TRBV30 to TRBJ2-7, with 7 bases that match TRBD2. Germline trimming cut 2 bases from V and 2 bases from J; bases unmatched to any gene: 3. CDR1 and CDR2 (germline): GTSNPN, SVGIG (reference sequence). CDR3 length equals 13 residues. CDR3 sequence reads: CAWSTRGAYEQYF. CDR3 DNA: TGTGCCTGGAGTACCCGGGGGGCCTACGAGCAGTACTTC.

The CDR3 loop reads CASSLRSSGANVLTF. The CDR3 DNA is TGTGCCAGCAGCCTTAGGAGTTCTGGGGCCAACGTCCTGACTTTC. This sequence joins TRBV5-6 and TRBJ2-6; D is ambiguous. Germline V lookup: CDR1 SGHDT, CDR2 YYEEEE. This CDR3 has 15 residues. V was trimmed by 4 bases and J by 1 base, leaving 9 bases between them.

This chain uses TRBV29-1 with TRBJ2-3; 9 bases map to TRBD2. The CDR3 extends over 15 amino acids. Trimming at V came to 7 bases and at J to 4 bases, leaving 12 bases not matched to a gene. In germline, CDR1 is SQVTM, CDR2 ANQGSEA. The CDR3: CSAPRGAGGADTQYF. The CDR3 DNA is TGCAGCGCCCCAAGGGGAGCGGGAGGTGCAGATACGCAGTATTTT.

This clone has more than one count but fewer than ten. The J gene is TRBJ2-1, the V gene TRBV5-1; a possible D gene is TRBD1 (5 bases). The germline CDR1 and CDR2 sequences are SGHRS and YFSETQ. V lost 1 base and J 8 bases, leaving 13 bases between the germline ends. CDR3 size: 14 residues. In nucleotides, the CDR3 is TGCGCCAGCAGCTTGTCCCAGGGATACGATGAGCAGTTCTTC. Translated: CASSLSQGYDEQFF.